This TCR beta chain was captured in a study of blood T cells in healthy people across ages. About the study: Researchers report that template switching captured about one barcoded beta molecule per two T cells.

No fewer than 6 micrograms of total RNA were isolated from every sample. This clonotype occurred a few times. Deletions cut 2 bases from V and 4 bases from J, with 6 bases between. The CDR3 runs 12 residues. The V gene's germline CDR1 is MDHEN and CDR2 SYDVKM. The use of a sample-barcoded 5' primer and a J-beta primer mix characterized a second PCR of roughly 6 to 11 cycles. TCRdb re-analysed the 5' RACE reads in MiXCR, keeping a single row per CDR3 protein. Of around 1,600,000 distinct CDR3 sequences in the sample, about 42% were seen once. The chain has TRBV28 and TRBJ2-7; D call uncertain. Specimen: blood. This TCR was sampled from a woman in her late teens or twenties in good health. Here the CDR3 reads CASSLSEYEQYF. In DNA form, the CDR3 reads TGTGCCAGCAGTTTAAGCGAGTACGAGCAGTACTTC.